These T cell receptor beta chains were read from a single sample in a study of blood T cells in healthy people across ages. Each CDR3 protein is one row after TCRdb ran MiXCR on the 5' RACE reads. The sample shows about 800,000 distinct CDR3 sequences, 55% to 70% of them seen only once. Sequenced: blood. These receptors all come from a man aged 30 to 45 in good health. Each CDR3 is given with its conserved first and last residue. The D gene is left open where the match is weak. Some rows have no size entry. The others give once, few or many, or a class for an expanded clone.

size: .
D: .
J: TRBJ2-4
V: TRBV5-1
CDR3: CASSLNSSPREQYF
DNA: TGCGCCAGCAGCTTGAATAGCAGCCCCCGGGAGCAGTACTTC

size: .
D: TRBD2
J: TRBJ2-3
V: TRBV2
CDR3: CASKPSGGYTDTQYF
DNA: TGTGCCAGCAAACCCAGCGGGGGGTACACAGATACGCAGTATTTT

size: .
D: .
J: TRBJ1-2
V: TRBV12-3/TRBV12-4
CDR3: CASRYGTLYGYTF
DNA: TGTGCCAGCAGGTACGGGACCTTATATGGCTACACCTTC

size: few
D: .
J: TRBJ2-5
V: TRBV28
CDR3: CASSFGREDQETQYF
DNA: TGTGCCAGCAGTTTTGGGAGAGAGGACCAAGAGACCCAGTACTTC

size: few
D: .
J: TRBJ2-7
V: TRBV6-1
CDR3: CASSEGLTGRTYEQYF
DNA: TGTGCCAGCAGTGAAGGACTTACAGGGCGTACCTACGAGCAGTACTTC

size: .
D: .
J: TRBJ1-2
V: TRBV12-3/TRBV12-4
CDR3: CASSKGHSNYGYTF
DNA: TGTGCCAGCTCGAAGGGGCACTCTAACTATGGCTACACCTTC

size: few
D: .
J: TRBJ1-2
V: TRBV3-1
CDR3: CASSQDPPESHGYTF
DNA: TGTGCCAGCAGCCAAGATCCACCCGAGTCCCATGGCTACACCTTC

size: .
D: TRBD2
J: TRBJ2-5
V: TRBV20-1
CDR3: CSAPGLAGGTQYF
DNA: TGCAGTGCGCCGGGACTAGCGGGAGGGACCCAGTACTTC

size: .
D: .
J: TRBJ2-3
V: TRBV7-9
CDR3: CASSLGPGDTQYF
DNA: TGTGCCAGCAGCTTAGGCCCGGGGGATACGCAGTATTTT

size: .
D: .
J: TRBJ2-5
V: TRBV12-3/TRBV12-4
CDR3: CATRPNSLQETQYF
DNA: TGTGCCACACGGCCCAATAGCCTACAAGAGACCCAGTACTTC

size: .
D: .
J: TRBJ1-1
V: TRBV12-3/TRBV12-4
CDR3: CASSTERGRTEAFF
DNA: TGTGCCAGCAGTACCGAACGAGGGAGGACTGAAGCTTTCTTT

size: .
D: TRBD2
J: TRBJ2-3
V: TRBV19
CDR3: CASSIVASGGADTQYF
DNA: TGTGCCAGTAGTATAGTGGCTAGCGGGGGCGCAGATACGCAGTATTTT

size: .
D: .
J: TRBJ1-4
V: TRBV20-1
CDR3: CSASKGNEKLFF
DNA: TGCAGTGCTAGTAAGGGTAATGAAAAACTGTTTTTT

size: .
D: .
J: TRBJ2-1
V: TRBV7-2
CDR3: CASSLPLASGETQFF
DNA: TGTGCCAGCAGCTTACCCCTCGCATCTGGAGAGACCCAGTTCTTC

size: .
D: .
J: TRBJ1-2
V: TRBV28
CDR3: CASSPPFSLVYGYTF
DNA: TGTGCCAGCAGTCCACCCTTCTCTTTGGTCTACGGCTACACCTTC

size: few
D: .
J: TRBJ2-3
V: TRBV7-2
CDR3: CASSSSSAQYF
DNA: TGTGCCAGCAGCTCATCCTCTGCGCAGTATTTT

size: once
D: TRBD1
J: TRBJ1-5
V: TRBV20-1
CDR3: CSAPDRVGQPQHF
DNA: TGCAGTGCTCCGGACAGGGTAGGTCAGCCCCAGCATTTT

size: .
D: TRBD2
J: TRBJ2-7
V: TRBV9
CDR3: CASSVGTGTRGPYEQYF
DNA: TGTGCCAGCAGCGTAGGAACCGGGACTAGGGGTCCCTACGAGCAGTACTTC

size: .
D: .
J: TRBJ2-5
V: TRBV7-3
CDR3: CASRTTRKETQYF
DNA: TGTGCCAGCCGAACTACTAGGAAAGAGACCCAGTACTTC

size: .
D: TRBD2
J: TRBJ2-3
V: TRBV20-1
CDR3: CSARKAGGTDTQYF
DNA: TGCAGTGCCCGGAAAGCGGGAGGAACAGATACGCAGTATTTT

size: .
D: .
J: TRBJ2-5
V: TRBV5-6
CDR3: CASSPAAEEETQYF
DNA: TGTGCCAGCAGCCCCGCGGCGGAGGAAGAGACCCAGTACTTC

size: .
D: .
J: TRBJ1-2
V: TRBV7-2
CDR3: CASTPSGQGEGYTF
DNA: TGTGCCAGTACCCCGTCGGGCCAGGGTGAAGGCTACACCTTC

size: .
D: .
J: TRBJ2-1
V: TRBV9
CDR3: CASSVAGQTYEQFF
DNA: TGTGCCAGCAGCGTAGCTGGGCAGACTTACGAGCAGTTCTTC

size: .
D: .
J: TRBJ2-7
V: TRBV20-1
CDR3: CSARDPRGGPSYEQYF
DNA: TGCAGTGCTAGAGATCCCCGAGGAGGGCCCTCCTACGAGCAGTACTTC

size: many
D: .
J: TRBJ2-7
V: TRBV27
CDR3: CASSWGQTYEQYF
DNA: TGTGCCAGCAGCTGGGGTCAAACCTACGAGCAGTACTTC

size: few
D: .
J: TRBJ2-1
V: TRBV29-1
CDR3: CSVEVAYNEQFF
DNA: TGCAGCGTTGAAGTAGCCTACAATGAGCAGTTCTTC

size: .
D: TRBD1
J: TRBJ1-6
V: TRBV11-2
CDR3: CASSLIGGVGSPLHF
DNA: TGTGCCAGCAGCTTAATAGGGGGCGTTGGTTCACCCCTCCACTTT

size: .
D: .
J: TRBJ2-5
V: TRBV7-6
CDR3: CASSTGLVQETQYF
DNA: TGTGCCAGCAGCACGGGACTCGTGCAAGAGACCCAGTACTTC

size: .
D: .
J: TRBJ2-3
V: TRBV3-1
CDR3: CASSQDWASTDTQYF
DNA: TGTGCCAGCAGCCAAGATTGGGCTAGCACAGATACGCAGTATTTT

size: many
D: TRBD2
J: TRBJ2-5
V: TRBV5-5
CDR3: CASSPGTSYETQYF
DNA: TGTGCCAGCAGCCCCGGGACTAGTTACGAGACCCAGTACTTC

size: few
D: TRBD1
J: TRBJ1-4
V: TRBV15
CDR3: CATSRAKGGYEKLFF
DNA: TGTGCCACCAGCAGAGCGAAAGGGGGCTATGAAAAACTGTTTTTT

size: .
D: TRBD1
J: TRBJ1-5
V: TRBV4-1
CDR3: CASSQVGDRGNQPQHF
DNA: TGCGCCAGCAGCCAAGTGGGGGACAGGGGCAATCAGCCCCAGCATTTT

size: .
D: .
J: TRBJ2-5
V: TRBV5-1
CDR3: CASSRIARSYQETQYF
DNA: TGCGCCAGCAGCCGCATTGCCCGGTCGTACCAAGAGACCCAGTACTTC

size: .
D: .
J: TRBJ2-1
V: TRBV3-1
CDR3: CASSPPSAANNEQFF
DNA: TGTGCCAGCAGCCCCCCAAGCGCGGCCAATAATGAGCAGTTCTTC

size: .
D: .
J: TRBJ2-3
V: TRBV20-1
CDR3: CSARAQQSSTDTQYF
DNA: TGCAGTGCTAGAGCACAGCAATCTAGCACAGATACGCAGTATTTT

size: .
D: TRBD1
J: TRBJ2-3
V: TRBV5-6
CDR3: CASSLQGQGGTQYF
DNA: TGTGCCAGCAGCTTGCAGGGACAGGGGGGTACGCAGTATTTT

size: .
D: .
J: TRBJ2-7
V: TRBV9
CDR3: CASSVDPDNSYEQYF
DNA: TGTGCCAGCAGCGTAGACCCGGACAACTCCTACGAGCAGTACTTC

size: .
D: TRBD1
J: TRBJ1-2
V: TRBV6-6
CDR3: CASSSGTGTYGYTF
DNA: TGTGCCAGCAGTTCCGGGACAGGGACCTATGGCTACACCTTC

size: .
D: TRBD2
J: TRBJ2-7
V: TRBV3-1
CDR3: CASNQERMGLGPNYEQYF
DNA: TGTGCCAGCAACCAAGAGCGTATGGGACTAGGACCCAACTACGAGCAGTACTTC

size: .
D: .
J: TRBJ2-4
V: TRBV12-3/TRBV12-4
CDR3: CASTLRGDPKNIQYF
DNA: TGTGCCAGCACCCTAAGGGGGGACCCCAAAAACATTCAGTACTTC

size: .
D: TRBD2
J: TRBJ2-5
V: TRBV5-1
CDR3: CASRGWTSSQETQYF
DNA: TGCGCCAGCAGGGGATGGACTAGCAGCCAAGAGACCCAGTACTTC

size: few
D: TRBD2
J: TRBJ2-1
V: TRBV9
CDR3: CASSVGGGTIYNEQFF
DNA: TGTGCCAGCAGCGTAGGCGGCGGGACTATATACAATGAGCAGTTCTTC

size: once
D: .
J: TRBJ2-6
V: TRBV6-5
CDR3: CASSSSMPGANVLTF
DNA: TGTGCCAGCAGTTCAAGTATGCCTGGGGCCAACGTCCTGACTTTC

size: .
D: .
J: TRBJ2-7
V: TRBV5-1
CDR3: CASSLAGMIVGSYEQYF
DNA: TGCGCCAGCAGCTTGGCAGGGATGATCGTGGGCTCCTACGAGCAGTACTTC

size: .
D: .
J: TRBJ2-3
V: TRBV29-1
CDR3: CSVDKRFTVRGRGLGDTQYF
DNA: TGCAGCGTTGATAAAAGGTTCACGGTCCGAGGGCGGGGGCTGGGAGATACGCAGTATTTT